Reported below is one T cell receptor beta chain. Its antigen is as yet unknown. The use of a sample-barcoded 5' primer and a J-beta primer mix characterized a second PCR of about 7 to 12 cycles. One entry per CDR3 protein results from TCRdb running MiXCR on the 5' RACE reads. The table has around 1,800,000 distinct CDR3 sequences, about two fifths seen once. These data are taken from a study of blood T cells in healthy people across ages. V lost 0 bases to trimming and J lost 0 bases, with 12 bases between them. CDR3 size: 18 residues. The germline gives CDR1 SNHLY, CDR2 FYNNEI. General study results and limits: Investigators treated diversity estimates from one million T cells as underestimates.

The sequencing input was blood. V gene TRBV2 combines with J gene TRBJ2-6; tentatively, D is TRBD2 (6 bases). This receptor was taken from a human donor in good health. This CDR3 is CASSEAGGAPSGANVLTF. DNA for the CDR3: TGTGCCAGCAGTGAAGCGGGGGGTGCACCCTCTGGGGCCAACGTCCTGACTTTC. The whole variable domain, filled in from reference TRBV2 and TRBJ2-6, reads EPEVTQTPSHQVTQMGQEVILRCVPISNHLYFYWYRQILGQKVEFLVSFYNNEISEKSEIFDDQFSVERPDGSNFTLKIRSTKLEDSAMYFCASSEAGGAPSGANVLTFGAGSRLTVL.